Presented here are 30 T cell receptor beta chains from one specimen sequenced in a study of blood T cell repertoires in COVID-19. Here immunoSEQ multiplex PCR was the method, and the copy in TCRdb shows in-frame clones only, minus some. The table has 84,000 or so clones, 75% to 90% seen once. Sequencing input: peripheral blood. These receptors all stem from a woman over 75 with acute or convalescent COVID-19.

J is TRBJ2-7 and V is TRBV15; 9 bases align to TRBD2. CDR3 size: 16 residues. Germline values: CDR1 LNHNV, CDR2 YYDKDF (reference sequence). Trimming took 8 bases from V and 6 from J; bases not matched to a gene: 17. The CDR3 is CATAGAGGPGPGEQYF. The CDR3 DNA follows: TGTGCCACCGCGGGGGCGGGAGGGCCTGGTCCGGGCGAGCAGTACTTC.

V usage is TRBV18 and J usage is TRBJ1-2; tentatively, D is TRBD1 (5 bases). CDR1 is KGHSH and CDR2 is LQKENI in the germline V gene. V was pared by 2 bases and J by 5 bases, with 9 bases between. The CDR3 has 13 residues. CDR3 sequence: CASSPEGRYGYTF. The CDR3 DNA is TGTGCCAGCTCACCAGAGGGGAGGTATGGCTACACCTTC.

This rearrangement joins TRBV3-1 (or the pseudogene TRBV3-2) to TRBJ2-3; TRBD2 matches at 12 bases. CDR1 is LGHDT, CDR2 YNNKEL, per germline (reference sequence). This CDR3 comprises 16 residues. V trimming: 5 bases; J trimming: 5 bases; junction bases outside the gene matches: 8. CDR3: CASSSGLAGNVDTQYF. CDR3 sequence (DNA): TGTGCCAGCAGCTCCGGACTAGCGGGAAATGTAGATACGCAGTATTTT.

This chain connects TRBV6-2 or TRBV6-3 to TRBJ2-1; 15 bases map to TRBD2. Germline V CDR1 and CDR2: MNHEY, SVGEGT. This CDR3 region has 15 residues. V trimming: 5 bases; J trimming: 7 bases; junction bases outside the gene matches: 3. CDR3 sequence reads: CASSTGTSGRNEQFF. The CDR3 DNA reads TGTGCCAGCAGTACCGGGACTAGCGGGAGGAATGAGCAGTTCTTC.

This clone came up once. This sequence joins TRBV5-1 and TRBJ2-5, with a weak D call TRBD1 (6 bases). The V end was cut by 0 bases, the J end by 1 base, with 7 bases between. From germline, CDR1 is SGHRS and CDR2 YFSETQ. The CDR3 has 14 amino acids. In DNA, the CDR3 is TGCGCCAGCAGCTTGGCAGGGGCCCAAGAGACCCAGTACTTC. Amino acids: CASSLAGAQETQYF.

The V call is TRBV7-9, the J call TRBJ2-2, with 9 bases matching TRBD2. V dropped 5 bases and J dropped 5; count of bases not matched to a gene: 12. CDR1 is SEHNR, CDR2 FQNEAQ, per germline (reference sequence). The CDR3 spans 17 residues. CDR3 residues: CASSPRGSGGATGELFF. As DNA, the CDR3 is TGTGCCAGCAGCCCTCGGGGTAGCGGGGGAGCAACCGGGGAGCTGTTTTTT.

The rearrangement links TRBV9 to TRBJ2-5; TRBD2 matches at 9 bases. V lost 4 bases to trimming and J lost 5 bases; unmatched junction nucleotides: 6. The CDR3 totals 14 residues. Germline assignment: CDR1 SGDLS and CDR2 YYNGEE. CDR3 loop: CASSRGGAGETQYF. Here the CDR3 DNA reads TGTGCCAGCAGCCGCGGGGGGGCGGGGGAGACCCAGTACTTC.

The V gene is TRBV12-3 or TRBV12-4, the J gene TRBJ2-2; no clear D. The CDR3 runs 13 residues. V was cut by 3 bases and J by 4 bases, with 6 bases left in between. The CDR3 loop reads CASSFSLTGELFF. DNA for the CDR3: TGTGCCAGCAGTTTTAGTCTCACCGGGGAGCTGTTTTTT.

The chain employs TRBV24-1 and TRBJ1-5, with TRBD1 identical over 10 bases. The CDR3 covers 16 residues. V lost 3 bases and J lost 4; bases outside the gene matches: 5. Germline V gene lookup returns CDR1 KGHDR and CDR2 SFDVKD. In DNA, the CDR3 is TGTGCCACCAGTGATCCGACAGGGGGCGGAAATCAGCCCCAGCATTTT. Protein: CATSDPTGGGNQPQHF.

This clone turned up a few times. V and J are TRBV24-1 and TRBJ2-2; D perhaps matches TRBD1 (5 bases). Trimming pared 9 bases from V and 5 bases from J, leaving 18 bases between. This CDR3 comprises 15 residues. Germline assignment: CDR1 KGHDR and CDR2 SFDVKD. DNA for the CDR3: TGTGCCACCGCGAACTCTCAGGGATCAACCGGGGAGCTGTTTTTT. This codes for CATANSQGSTGELFF.

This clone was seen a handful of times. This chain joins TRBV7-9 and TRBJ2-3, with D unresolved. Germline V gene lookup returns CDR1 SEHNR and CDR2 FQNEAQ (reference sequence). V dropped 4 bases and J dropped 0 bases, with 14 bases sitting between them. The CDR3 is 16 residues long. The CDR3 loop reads CASSSLESSSTDTQYF. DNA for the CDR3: TGTGCCAGCAGCTCCCTGGAGAGCTCTAGCACAGATACGCAGTATTTT. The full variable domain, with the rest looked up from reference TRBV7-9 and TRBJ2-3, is DTGVSQNPRHKITKRGQNVTFRCDPISEHNRLYWYRQTLGQGPEFLTYFQNEAQLEKSRLLSDRFSAERPKGSFSTLEIQRTEQGDSAMYLCASSSLESSSTDTQYFGPGTRLTVL.

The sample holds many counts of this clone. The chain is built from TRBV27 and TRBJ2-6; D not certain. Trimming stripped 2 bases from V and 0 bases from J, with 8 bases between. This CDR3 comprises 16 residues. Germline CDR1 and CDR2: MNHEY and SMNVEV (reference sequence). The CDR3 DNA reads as TGTGCCAGCAGTTTAGCCAGTGCCTCTGGGGCCAACGTCCTGACTTTC. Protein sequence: CASSLASASGANVLTF.

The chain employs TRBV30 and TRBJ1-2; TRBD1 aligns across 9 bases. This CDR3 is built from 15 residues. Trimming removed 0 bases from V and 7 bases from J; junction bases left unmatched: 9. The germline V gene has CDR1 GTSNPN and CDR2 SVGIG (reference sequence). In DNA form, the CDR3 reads TGTGCCTGGAGTGTAGAGGCGACAGGGGGTCGTGGCTACACCTTC. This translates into CAWSVEATGGRGYTF.

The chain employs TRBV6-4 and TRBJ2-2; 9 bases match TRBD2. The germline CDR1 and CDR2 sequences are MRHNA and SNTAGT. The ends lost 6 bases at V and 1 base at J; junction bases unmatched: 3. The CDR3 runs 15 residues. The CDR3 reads CASRSSGGNTGELFF. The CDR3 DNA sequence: TGTGCCAGCAGAAGTAGCGGGGGGAACACCGGGGAGCTGTTTTTT.

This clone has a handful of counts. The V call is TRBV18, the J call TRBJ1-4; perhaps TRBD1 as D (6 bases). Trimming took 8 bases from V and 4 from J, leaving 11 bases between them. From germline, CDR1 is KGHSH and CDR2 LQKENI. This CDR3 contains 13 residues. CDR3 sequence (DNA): TGTGCCAGCGCGGACAGCTATAATGAAAAACTGTTTTTT. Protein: CASADSYNEKLFF.

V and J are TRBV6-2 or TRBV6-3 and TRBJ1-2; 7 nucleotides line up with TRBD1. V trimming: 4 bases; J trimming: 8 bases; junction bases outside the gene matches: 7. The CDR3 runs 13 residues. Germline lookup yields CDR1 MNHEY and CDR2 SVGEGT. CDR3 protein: CASSWGQNKGYTF. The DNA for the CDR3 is TGTGCCAGCAGTTGGGGACAGAACAAGGGCTACACCTTC.

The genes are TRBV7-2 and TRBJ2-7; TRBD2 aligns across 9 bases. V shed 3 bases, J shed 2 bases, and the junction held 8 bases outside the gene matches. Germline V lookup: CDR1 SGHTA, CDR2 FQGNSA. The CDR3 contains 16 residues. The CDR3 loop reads CASSLGKAGGAYEQYF. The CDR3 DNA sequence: TGTGCCAGCAGCTTGGGGAAAGCGGGAGGCGCCTACGAGCAGTACTTC.

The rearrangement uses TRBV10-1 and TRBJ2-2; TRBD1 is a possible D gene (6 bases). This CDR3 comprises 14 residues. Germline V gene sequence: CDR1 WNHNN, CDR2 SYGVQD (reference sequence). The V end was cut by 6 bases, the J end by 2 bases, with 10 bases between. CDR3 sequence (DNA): TGCGCCAGCAGACGGACAGAAAACACCGGGGAGCTGTTTTTT. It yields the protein CASRRTENTGELFF.

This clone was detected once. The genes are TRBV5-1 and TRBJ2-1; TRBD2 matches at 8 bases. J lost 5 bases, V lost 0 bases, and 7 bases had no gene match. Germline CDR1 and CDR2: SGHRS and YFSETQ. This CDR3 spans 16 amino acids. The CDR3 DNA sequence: TGCGCCAGCAGCTTGGATCCAGCGGGAGATCACAATGAGCAGTTCTTC. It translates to CASSLDPAGDHNEQFF.

The DNA of the CDR3 is TGCGCCAGCACCCGAAGGGGGGGCGGGGTGAATGAGCAGTTCTTC. It specifies CASTRRGGGVNEQFF. The gene calls are TRBV5-1 and TRBJ2-1; possible D gene TRBD2, 7 bases. Trimming cost V 6 bases and J 7 bases, with 20 bases left between them. CDR3 length: 15 residues. CDR1 and CDR2 from the germline V gene are SGHRS and YFSETQ. The variable domain in full, with the rest retrieved from reference TRBV5-1 and TRBJ2-1, is KAGVTQTPRYLIKTRGQQVTLSCSPISGHRSVSWYQQTPGQGLQFLFEYFSETQRNKGNFPGRFSGRQFSNSRSEMNVSTLELGDSALYLCASTRRGGGVNEQFFGPGTRLTVL.

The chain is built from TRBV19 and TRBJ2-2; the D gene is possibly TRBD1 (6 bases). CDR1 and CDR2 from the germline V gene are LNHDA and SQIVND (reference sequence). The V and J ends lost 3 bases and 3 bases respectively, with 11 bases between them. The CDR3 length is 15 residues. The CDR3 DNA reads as TGTGCCAGTAGTATTTCCAGGGGCTACACCGGGGAGCTGTTTTTT. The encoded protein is CASSISRGYTGELFF.

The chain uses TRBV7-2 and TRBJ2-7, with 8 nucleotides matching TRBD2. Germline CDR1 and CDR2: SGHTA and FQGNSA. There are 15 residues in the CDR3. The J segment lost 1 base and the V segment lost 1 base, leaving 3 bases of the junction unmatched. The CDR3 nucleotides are TGTGCCAGCAGCTTAGTAGCGGGAAGTTCCTACGAGCAGTACTTC. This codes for CASSLVAGSSYEQYF.

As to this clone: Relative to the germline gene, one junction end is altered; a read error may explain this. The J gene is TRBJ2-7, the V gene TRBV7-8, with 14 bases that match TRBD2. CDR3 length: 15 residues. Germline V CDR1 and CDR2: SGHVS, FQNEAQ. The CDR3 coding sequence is TGTGCCAGCAGCTTAGCCGGGACTAGCGGGAGCCTTGCGAACTTC. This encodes CASSLAGTSGSLANF.

In DNA, the CDR3 is TGTGCCAGCAGCTCGAATTCGGAGGGGACCCAGTACTTC. As protein: CASSSNSEGTQYF. The rearrangement uses TRBV5-4 and TRBJ2-5; the D gene is possibly TRBD2 (6 bases). The germline V gene encodes CDR1 SGHNT and CDR2 YYREEE (reference sequence). This CDR3 comprises 13 residues. V shed 3 bases and J shed 7 bases, with 13 bases lying between them.

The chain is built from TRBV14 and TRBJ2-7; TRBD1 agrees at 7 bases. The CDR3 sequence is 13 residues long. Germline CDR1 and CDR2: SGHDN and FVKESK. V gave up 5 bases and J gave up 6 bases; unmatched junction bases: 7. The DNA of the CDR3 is TGTGCCAGCAGCGTACAGGGGTACGGCGAGCAGTACTTC. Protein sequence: CASSVQGYGEQYF.

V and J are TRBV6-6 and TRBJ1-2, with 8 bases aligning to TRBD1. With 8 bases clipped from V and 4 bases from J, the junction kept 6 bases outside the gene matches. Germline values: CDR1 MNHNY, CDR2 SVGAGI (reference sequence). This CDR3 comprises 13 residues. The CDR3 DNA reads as TGTGCCAGCCAAGGACAGGGATTCTATGGCTACACCTTC. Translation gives CASQGQGFYGYTF.

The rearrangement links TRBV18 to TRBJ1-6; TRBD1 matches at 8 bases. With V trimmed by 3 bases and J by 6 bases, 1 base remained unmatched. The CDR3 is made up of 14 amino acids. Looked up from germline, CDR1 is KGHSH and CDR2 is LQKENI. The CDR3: CASSPDRVNSPLHF. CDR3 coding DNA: TGTGCCAGCTCACCGGACAGGGTTAATTCACCCCTCCACTTT.

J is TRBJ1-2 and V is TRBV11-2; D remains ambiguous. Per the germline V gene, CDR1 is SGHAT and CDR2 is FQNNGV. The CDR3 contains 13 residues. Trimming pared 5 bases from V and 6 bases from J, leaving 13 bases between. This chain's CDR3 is CASSRRGYDGYTF. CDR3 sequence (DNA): TGTGCCAGCAGCAGGAGAGGGTACGATGGCTACACCTTC.

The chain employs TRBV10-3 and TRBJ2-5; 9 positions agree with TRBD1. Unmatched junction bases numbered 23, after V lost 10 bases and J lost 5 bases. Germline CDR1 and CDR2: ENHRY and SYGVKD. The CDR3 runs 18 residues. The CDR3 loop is CATDAGQGRHGTQETQYF. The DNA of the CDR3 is TGTGCCACCGATGCGGGACAGGGCAGGCACGGGACTCAGGAGACCCAGTACTTC.

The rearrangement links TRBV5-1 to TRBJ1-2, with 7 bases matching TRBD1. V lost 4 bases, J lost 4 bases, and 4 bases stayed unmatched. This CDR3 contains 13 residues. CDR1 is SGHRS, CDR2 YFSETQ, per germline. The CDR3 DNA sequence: TGCGCCAGCAGCCCGGACAGGCCCTATGGCTACACCTTC. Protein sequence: CASSPDRPYGYTF.